One and the same sample provided the 25 T cell receptor beta chains below, sequenced in a study of tumor-infiltrating lymphocytes in primary liver carcinoma. Researchers generated TCR beta cDNA from roughly 520 ng of total RNA, relying on a constant-region primer. For TCR beta, libraries were produced by three nested multiplex PCR rounds using slightly modified ARM-PCR. The two initial PCR rounds, roughly 10 cycles each, used TRBV1-TRBV30 forward and C-beta reverse primers. TCRdb reanalysed the multiplex PCR reads using MiXCR and keeps one entry per CDR3 protein. The data show about 190,000 distinct CDR3 sequences, around 81% seen once. Without any cell sorting, roughly 18-30 mg of bulk tissue yielded co-extracted RNA and DNA. Sequencing was carried out using tumor tissue from primary liver carcinoma. The source is a man in his forties with primary liver carcinoma and hepatitis B virus infection.

Concerning this clonotype: This may come from a read error, since a much larger clone is one base off. The J gene is TRBJ1-1, the V gene TRBV5-1; 9 nucleotides align to TRBD1. The germline V gene encodes CDR1 SGHRS and CDR2 YFSETQ. V shed 4 bases and J 4 bases; nucleotides not matched to a gene: 8. The CDR3 loop spans 15 amino acids. The CDR3 spells CASSPGQGRGTEAFF. DNA for the CDR3: TGCGCCAGCAGCCCCGGACAGGGGAGGGGCACTGAAGCTTTCTTT.

The chain employs TRBV11-2 and TRBJ2-5; TRBD1 matches 7 bases. The germline V gene encodes CDR1 SGHAT and CDR2 FQNNGV. V was clipped by 7 bases and J by 2 bases; unmatched bases: 10. The CDR3 is made up of 15 amino acids. The CDR3 DNA is TGTGCCAGCATCCGGACAGGAGGCAGGCAAGAGACCCAGTACTTC. Protein sequence: CASIRTGGRQETQYF.

To note about this clonotype: Germline is not matched at one junction end, which may reflect a read error. The chain employs TRBV12-3 or TRBV12-4 and TRBJ1-5, with TRBD1 matching over 9 bases. The CDR3 is 16 residues long. The DNA of the CDR3 is TGTGCCAGCAGTACAACTCCGGGACAGGGCAATCTGCCCCAACATTTT. Translating gives CASSTTPGQGNLPQHF.

Concerning this clonotype itself: The junction differs from germline at one of its ends, possibly a read error. The chain has TRBV4-3 and TRBJ2-1; D not resolved. This CDR3 spans 16 amino acids. In germline, CDR1 is LGHNA, CDR2 YSLEER. This CDR3 is CAGSQDVVGQYNEQFF. The CDR3 coding sequence is TGCGCCGGCAGCCAAGATGTAGTGGGCCAGTACAATGAGCAGTTCTTC.

In the case of this clonotype: This sequence may be a read error, since a much larger clone differs from it by one base. V usage is TRBV7-9 and J usage is TRBJ2-1; tentatively, D is TRBD1 (5 bases). Trimming stripped 4 bases from V and 5 bases from J, with 15 bases between. Germline V gene lookup returns CDR1 SEHNR and CDR2 FQNEAQ (reference sequence). CDR3 length: 15 residues. CDR3 in amino acids: CASSSKGVGNNEQFF. CDR3 nucleotides: TGTGCCAGCAGCTCCAAAGGGGTTGGAAACAATGAGCAGTTCTTC. Full variable domain (missing parts from reference TRBV7-9 and TRBJ2-1): DTGVSQNPRHKITKRGQNVTFRCDPISEHNRLYWYRQTLGQGPEFLTYFQNEAQLEKSRLLSDRFSAERPKGSFSTLEIQRTEQGDSAMYLCASSSKGVGNNEQFFGPGTRLTVL.

The chain combines TRBV6-1 with TRBJ2-2, with no clear D. CDR1 is MNHNS and CDR2 is SASEGT in the germline V gene. Trimming cost V 5 bases and J 6 bases, with 13 bases left between them. CDR3 length: 14 residues. The CDR3 protein is CASSPTVLPGELFF. CDR3 coding DNA: TGTGCCAGCAGTCCTACGGTGCTCCCCGGGGAGCTGTTTTTT.

To note about this clonotype: Germline is not matched at one junction end, which may reflect a read error. This chain connects TRBV29-1 to TRBJ1-2; TRBD1 aligns across 7 bases. CDR1 and CDR2 from the germline V gene are SQVTM and ANQGSEA. The CDR3 runs 14 residues. CDR3 coding DNA: TGCAGCGTTGAAGGGGACAGTGGGAAATATGGCTGCACCTTC. Its protein product is CSVEGDSGKYGCTF.

A remark on this clonotype: A junction boundary mismatches the germline segment, possibly from a read error. The chain combines TRBV11-2 with TRBJ2-1; 7 bases are shared with TRBD2. The germline V gene encodes CDR1 SGHAT and CDR2 FQNNGV. This CDR3 is built from 17 residues. DNA of the CDR3: TGTGCCAGCAGCTTAGATAGGGACGGGAGGTTCTACAATGGGCAGTCCTTC. Translation: CASSLDRDGRFYNGQSF.

As to this clonotype: One junction end does not reproduce the germline sequence, and a read error may be involved. The V gene is TRBV6-2 or TRBV6-3, the J gene TRBJ1-5; possibly TRBD1 for D (5 bases). The germline CDR1 and CDR2 sequences are MNHEY and SVGEGT. The CDR3 spans 18 residues. CDR3 coding DNA: TGTGCCAGCAGTTACTCCCGGGACTGTGATATAAGGAATCAGCCCAAGCATTTT. Its translation is CASSYSRDCDIRNQPKHF.

This clonotype has a single count. Because it lacks the conserved phenylalanine or tryptophan at the end, this CDR3 is likely a read error. The genes are TRBV11-2 and TRBJ1-1, with a weak D call TRBD1 (5 bases). The length of the CDR3 is 15 residues. Trimming removed 3 bases from V and 3 bases from J, with 14 bases in between. The germline gives CDR1 SGHAT, CDR2 FQNNGV. The CDR3 here is CASSLELGVDTEAFL. The CDR3 bases are TGTGCCAGCAGCTTGGAGTTGGGGGTGGACACTGAAGCTTTCTTA.

The J gene is TRBJ2-3, the V gene TRBV11-1, with a possible D match to TRBD2 (6 bases). CDR1 is SGHAT, CDR2 FQDESV, per germline (reference sequence). V shed 10 bases and J shed 0 bases, with 17 bases lying between them. The CDR3 sequence is 15 residues long. The CDR3 loop reads CANSLPGESTDTQYF. Here the CDR3 DNA reads TGTGCCAATAGTTTGCCGGGGGAGAGCACAGATACGCAGTATTTT.

About this clonotype: The junction shows a germline mismatch at one end, possibly a read error. This chain joins TRBV12-3 or TRBV12-4 and TRBJ2-2, with D hard to call. The CDR3 length is 14 residues. The CDR3 loop reads CVSSLKRHTGELFF. The CDR3 DNA reads TGTGTCAGCAGCTTAAAGCGACACACCGGGGAGCTGTTTTTT.

The table lists this clonotype with a count of one. Its ends do not fully match the called genes, so a read error is possible. The J gene is TRBJ2-1, the V gene TRBV11-1; D may be TRBD2 (5 bases). Looked up from germline, CDR1 is SGHAT and CDR2 is FQDESV (reference sequence). The CDR3 totals 16 residues. CDR3: CASSPRVVDSYNEQFF. The CDR3 DNA reads as TGTGCCAGCAGCCCCCGGGTGGTGGACTCCTACAATGAACAGTTCTTT.

On this clonotype: The junction departs from the called germline gene at one end, perhaps through a read error. This chain connects TRBV6-1 to TRBJ2-7; TRBD2 matches 15 bases. Germline V gene data show CDR1 as MNHNS and CDR2 as SASEGT. The CDR3 sequence is 16 residues long. The CDR3 sequence is CASNEEGLAGGYEHYF. The CDR3 DNA is TGTGCCAGCAATGAAGAGGGACTAGCGGGAGGCTACGAGCACTACTTC.

This chain connects TRBV6-4 to TRBJ2-1, with 11 bases that match TRBD2. This CDR3 comprises 15 residues. Germline V gene lookup returns CDR1 MRHNA and CDR2 SNTAGT. The ends lost 3 bases at V and 6 bases at J; junction bases unmatched: 4. Written as DNA, the CDR3 is TGTGCCAGCAGTGATAGCGGGGGGGCCTTCAATGAGCAGTTCTTC. Protein product: CASSDSGGAFNEQFF.

This clonotype has at least ten counts. The CDR3: CASSAAGGYTEAFF. For the CDR3, the DNA is TGCGCCAGCAGCGCCGCAGGGGGCTATACTGAAGCTTTCTTT. The gene calls are TRBV5-1 and TRBJ1-1; 8 bases line up with TRBD1. CDR1 is SGHRS, CDR2 YFSETQ, per germline. The CDR3 consists of 14 residues. The V gene end was trimmed by 4 bases and the J gene end by 5 bases; junction bases not matched to a gene: 7.

This clonotype was found once. This chain joins TRBV29-1 and TRBJ2-2; 8 bases align to TRBD2. The germline V gene encodes CDR1 SQVTM and CDR2 ANQGSEA. V shed 7 bases and J 7 bases; nucleotides not matched to a gene: 11. This CDR3 has 14 amino acids. CDR3 amino acids: CSASGLGGLGELFF. For the CDR3, the DNA is TGCAGCGCCTCGGGACTAGGGGGACTCGGGGAGCTGTTTTTT.

Worth noting for this clonotype: The junction departs from germline at one end; a sequencing error may be responsible. The chain joins TRBV11-2 to TRBJ2-7, with 9 bases fitting TRBD1. This CDR3 is 15 amino acids long. Germline V CDR1 and CDR2: SGHAT, FQNNGV. CDR3 residues: CTSSLRWTGDNEQYF. In nucleotides, the CDR3 is TGTACCAGCAGCTTAAGATGGACAGGGGACAACGAGCAGTACTTC.

About this clonotype itself: Mismatch with germline at one junction end may stem from a read error. The rearrangement joins TRBV6-2 or TRBV6-3 to TRBJ2-7; D not resolved. This CDR3 has 15 residues. Germline CDR1 reads MNHEY; CDR2 reads SVGEGT. CDR3 bases: TGTGCCAGCAGTTACTCCGGTGATAGCTTCTACGAGCAATACTTC. This translates into CASSYSGDSFYEQYF.

In DNA form, the CDR3 reads TGCGCCAGCAGCCATTGGGGACAGGGTGATGAGACCCAGTACTTC. Amino acids: CASSHWGQGDETQYF. V is TRBV4-3 and J is TRBJ2-5, with 9 bases matching TRBD1. CDR1 is LGHNA and CDR2 is YSLEER in the germline V gene. This CDR3 spans 15 amino acids. V gave up 3 bases and J gave up 5 bases; unmatched junction bases: 7.

This clonotype was recorded a few times. The junction differs from germline at one of its ends, possibly a read error. V and J are TRBV12-3 or TRBV12-4 and TRBJ1-5; possibly TRBD1 for D (5 bases). CDR3 length equals 15 residues. CDR3 sequence reads: CVSTRGTAINQPQHF. CDR3 bases: TGTGTCAGTACGCGGGGCACCGCAATAAATCAGCCTCAGCATTTT.

The chain has TRBV6-2 or TRBV6-3 and TRBJ2-7, with 7 bases aligning to TRBD2. After removal of 0 bases from V and 7 bases from J, the junction contained 12 bases not matched to a gene. CDR1 is MNHEY and CDR2 is SVGEGT in the germline V gene. The CDR3 contains 16 residues. Here the CDR3 reads CASSYSGLSGGHEQYF. The DNA for the CDR3 is TGTGCCAGCAGTTACTCAGGACTGTCGGGAGGACATGAGCAGTACTTC.

About this clonotype: The CDR3 end shows no conserved phenylalanine or tryptophan, and so a read error is likely. It is unclear where the CDR3 begins or ends on the DNA, so no DNA is shown, and the CDR3 is as TCRdb lists it. The chain combines TRBV29-1 with TRBJ1-2; the DNA was not compared with TRBD1, the D call given in the table. The V gene's germline CDR1 is SQVTM and CDR2 ANQGSEA. From its first to its last residue, the CDR3 has 14 amino acids. The CDR3 region is CSVEGDSGNYGYTL.

This clonotype was seen repeatedly, ten times or more. This chain connects TRBV11-1 to TRBJ2-1; D not resolved. V was pared by 2 bases and J by 0 bases, with 8 bases between. The CDR3 is 15 residues long. Germline CDR1 and CDR2: SGHAT and FQDESV (reference sequence). The CDR3, as DNA: TGTGCCAGCAGCTTACACCAGAGCTCCTACAATGAGCAGTTCTTC. It yields the protein CASSLHQSSYNEQFF.

The chain recombines TRBV6-1 with TRBJ2-6; D gene uncertain. Trimming stripped 2 bases from V and 2 bases from J, with 7 bases between. Germline lookup yields CDR1 MNHNS and CDR2 SASEGT. The length of the CDR3 is 15 residues. The CDR3 sequence is CASSESPTGANVLTF. As DNA, the CDR3 is TGTGCCAGCAGTGAATCCCCCACTGGGGCCAACGTCCTGACTTTC.